This T cell receptor beta chain was documented in a study of blood T cell repertoires in COVID-19. This clone was detected once. This CDR3 region has 16 residues. The germline CDR1 and CDR2 sequences are SGHVS and FQNEAQ. The V and J ends lost 1 base and 0 bases respectively, with 12 bases between them. Original handling: Estimates of nucleated cell counts were drawn from the amplification of reference gene primers. Data came from immunoSEQ multiplex PCR; TCRdb stores just in-frame clones and leaves some out. D and trimming come from the DNA, and the V and J calls and clone size come from that table. The table lists some 250,000 clones, around 87% of them singletons, with more than 4.5% in the top ten.

The receptor's source is an older woman with COVID-19, enrolled during active disease. V is TRBV7-8 and J is TRBJ1-1; unclear D gene. Sequencing used peripheral blood. The CDR3, as DNA: TGTGCCAGCAGCTTAGTCAGGACTCCTCTGAACACTGAAGCTTTCTTT. Translated: CASSLVRTPLNTEAFF.